Shown below are 8 T cell receptor beta chains from a single sample sequenced in a study of control samples from healthy donors and cancer patients. This table comes from immunoSEQ multiplex PCR, and its TCRdb copy is limited to in-frame clones, with some not included. The repertoire holds roughly 400,000 clones, with 75% to 95% as singletons. Sequenced: PBMCs. Receptors were obtained from a man aged 40-49 years with head and neck cancer.

This clone was seen more than once but under ten times. The rearrangement uses TRBV18 and TRBJ2-7, with D unclear. The CDR3 contains 12 residues. From germline, CDR1 is KGHSH and CDR2 LQKENI. With 5 bases removed from V and 6 bases from J, the gap between germline ends came to 11 bases. CDR3 nucleotide sequence: TGTGCCAGCTCAGGAACAGAATCCGAGCAGTACTTC. Protein: CASSGTESEQYF.

The J gene is TRBJ2-7, the V gene TRBV6-1; the match to TRBD1 covers 9 bases. The CDR3 has 13 residues. Germline CDR1 MNHNS, CDR2 SASEGT. Trimming at V came to 2 bases and at J to 6 bases, leaving 2 bases not matched to a gene. The CDR3 coding sequence is TGTGCCAGCAGTGAAAACAGGGGGCGCGAGCAGTACTTC. Translating gives CASSENRGREQYF.

CDR3 sequence: CASSAFSGTIGGELFF. In nucleotides, the CDR3 is TGTGCCAGCAGCGCCTTTTCCGGGACAATCGGTGGGGAGCTGTTTTTT. The V and J genes are TRBV9 and TRBJ2-2; D perhaps matches TRBD1 (6 bases). The ends were cut back, 3 bases at V and 8 bases at J, with 20 bases in the middle. The CDR3 totals 16 residues. CDR1 SGDLS and CDR2 YYNGEE come from the germline V gene.

The chain links TRBV4-2 to TRBJ1-2; D is possibly TRBD1 (5 bases). Trimming cost V 0 bases and J 8 bases, with 13 bases left between them. Germline CDR1 is LGHNA and CDR2 is YNFKEQ. The CDR3 spans 14 residues. CDR3 amino acids: CASSQEKGPWGYTF. CDR3 nucleotide sequence: TGTGCCAGCAGCCAAGAGAAGGGGCCATGGGGCTACACCTTC.

The chain links TRBV5-4 to TRBJ2-2; weak D call: TRBD1 (5 bases). V was pared by 4 bases and J by 4 bases, with 14 bases between. Germline-derived CDR1 and CDR2 are SGHNT and YYREEE (reference sequence). CDR3 length: 15 amino acids. The CDR3 DNA reads TGTGCCAGCAGCCCTAGGGGCTCCGGCACCGGGGAGCTGTTTTTT. Translating gives CASSPRGSGTGELFF.

This chain links TRBV4-1 with TRBJ1-1; D is unclear. Trimming took off 4 bases at V and 2 bases at J, with 20 bases between the two ends. Germline CDR1 MGHRA, CDR2 YSYEKL. The CDR3 extends over 17 amino acids. CDR3 region: CASSLAALTVFNTEAFF. DNA of the CDR3: TGCGCCAGCAGCCTGGCCGCTCTTACCGTTTTCAACACTGAAGCTTTCTTT.

This clone has just one count. The genes are TRBV19 and TRBJ2-1; 12 bases match TRBD1. This CDR3 has 16 residues. The V segment lost 4 bases and the J segment 7 bases; nucleotides outside the gene matches: 8. Germline CDR1 LNHDA, CDR2 SQIVND (reference sequence). The CDR3 DNA reads TGTGCCAGTAGTACCCTGGGACAGGGGGCAGCGAATGAGCAGTTCTTC. It specifies CASSTLGQGAANEQFF.

CDR3 sequence: CARRDRGTDTQYF. CDR3 sequence (DNA): TGTGCCCGCCGGGACAGGGGCACAGATACGCAGTATTTT. The J gene is TRBJ2-3, the V gene TRBV30; TRBD1 aligns across 9 bases. Germline CDR1 reads GTSNPN; CDR2 reads SVGIG (reference sequence). The V gene end was trimmed by 8 bases and the J gene end by 1 base; junction bases not matched to a gene: 4. This CDR3 is built from 13 residues.